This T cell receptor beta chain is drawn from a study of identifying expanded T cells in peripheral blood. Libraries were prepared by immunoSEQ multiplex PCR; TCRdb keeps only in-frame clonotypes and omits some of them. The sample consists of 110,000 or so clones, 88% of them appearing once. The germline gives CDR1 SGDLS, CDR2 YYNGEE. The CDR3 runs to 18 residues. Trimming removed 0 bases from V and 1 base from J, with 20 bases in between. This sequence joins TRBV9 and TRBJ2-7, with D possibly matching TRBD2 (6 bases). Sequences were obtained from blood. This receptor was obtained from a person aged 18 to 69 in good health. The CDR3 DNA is TGTGCCAGCAGCGTAGCGGCTTCGAGCGTTGGGGGGTCCTACGAGCAGTACTTC. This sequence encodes CASSVAASSVGGSYEQYF.